This T cell receptor (beta chain) is from a study of T cells after somatic rescue of genetic block. Using immunoSEQ multiplex PCR, the repertoire was profiled, and TCRdb retains in-frame clones only, with some absent. The sample has roughly 92,000 clones; approximately 90% are singletons. This clone was detected only once. Germline CDR1 is GTSNPN and CDR2 is SVGIG (reference sequence). The CDR3 has 14 amino acids. The V and J ends lost 4 bases and 0 bases respectively, with 13 bases between them. This chain links TRBV30 with TRBJ2-7, with D possibly matching TRBD1 (6 bases). The sequenced sample consisted of peripheral blood mononuclear cells (PBMCs). This sequence originates from a young woman. The CDR3 loop is CAWKWGLTSYEQYF. Here the CDR3 DNA reads TGTGCCTGGAAGTGGGGGCTTACCTCCTACGAGCAGTACTTC.